This is a list of T cell receptor beta chains from one sample in a study of post-analysis software for immune sequencing data. TCRdb reprocessed the PCR reads via MiXCR and lists one record per CDR3 protein. The sample holds about 560,000 distinct CDR3 sequences, roughly 40% seen once. Source material: blood. Every receptor here comes from a girl aged 10-17 years with multiple sclerosis. Each CDR3 is given with its conserved first and last residue. The order of the fields is clone size, D gene, J gene, V gene, CDR3 DNA, CDR3 protein. The D gene is left open where the match is weak. Only some rows state a clone size, as once, few, many or a class for expanded clones.

few,TRBD2,TRBJ2-3,TRBV5-1,TGCGCCAGCAGCTTGGGAGTAGCGGGAGGGCCAGATACGCAGTATTTT,CASSLGVAGGPDTQYF
NA,TRBD2,TRBJ2-1,TRBV20-1,TGCAGTGCCGCGGGGGGCAGGGGAAAGCCCAACTCCTACAATGAGCAGTTCTTC,CSAAGGRGKPNSYNEQFF
few,NA,TRBJ2-5,TRBV5-6,TGTGCCAGCAGGCTTGCGGTAGGAGAGACCCAGTACTTC,CASRLAVGETQYF
few,NA,TRBJ1-5,TRBV4-1,TGCGCCAGCAGCCAAGACGCGACACCGAGCAATCAGCCCCAGCATTTT,CASSQDATPSNQPQHF
few,TRBD1,TRBJ1-2,TRBV7-9,TGTGCCAGCAGCCGACCGGGACAGTCTAACTATGGCTACACCTTC,CASSRPGQSNYGYTF
few,TRBD2,TRBJ2-7,TRBV9,TGTGCCAGCAGCGTAACTAGCGGGATCTACGAGCAGTACTTC,CASSVTSGIYEQYF
NA,TRBD2,TRBJ2-5,TRBV12-3/TRBV12-4,TGTGCCAGCAGCAACTTAAGCGGGAGTTTCGCGGAGACCCAGTACTTC,CASSNLSGSFAETQYF
NA,TRBD1,TRBJ1-6,TRBV20-1,TGCAGTGCTCAGACGACAGGGCTCGGTCCCTATAATTCACCCCTCCACTTT,CSAQTTGLGPYNSPLHF
few,TRBD1,TRBJ1-2,TRBV10-3,TGTGCCATCAGCCTGAAGACAGGGATTGGCTACACCTTC,CAISLKTGIGYTF
NA,NA,TRBJ1-1,TRBV4-2,TGTGCCAGCAGCCAAGAAGGAGGGGGTGAAGCTTTCTTT,CASSQEGGGEAFF
NA,NA,TRBJ2-2,TRBV7-9,TGTGCCAGCAGCCGCATCCGGGGAGACACCGGGGAGCTGTTTTTT,CASSRIRGDTGELFF
many,TRBD2,TRBJ2-5,TRBV12-3/TRBV12-4,TGTGCCAGCAGCCCTAGCGGGAGCCTGGGAGTCGGAGAGACCCAGTACTTC,CASSPSGSLGVGETQYF
NA,NA,TRBJ1-2,TRBV5-1,TGCGCCAGCAGCTTCTTCGACAGCGACTATGGCTACACCTTC,CASSFFDSDYGYTF
NA,NA,TRBJ2-7,TRBV28,TGTGCCAGCCTACCCGCGGAGGTTCCTGGCCCCTACGAGCAGTACTTC,CASLPAEVPGPYEQYF
NA,NA,TRBJ2-4,TRBV5-1,TGCGCCAGCACTCGGAGGGGGGACGGAAACATTCAGTACTTC,CASTRRGDGNIQYF
NA,NA,TRBJ1-2,TRBV7-9,TGTGCCGGCCACCAGGGGTATGGCTACACCTTC,CAGHQGYGYTF
NA,NA,TRBJ1-5,TRBV19,TGTGCCAGTAGATTTGGCAGGGATAATCAGCCCCAGCATTTT,CASRFGRDNQPQHF
few,NA,TRBJ2-3,TRBV4-1,TGCGCCAGCAGCCGGAGTCCCTCTGCAGGGGCGGGGGATACGCAGTATTTT,CASSRSPSAGAGDTQYF
few,NA,TRBJ2-7,TRBV5-6,TGTGCCAGCAGCGATCGGCGTAAGAGCTACGAGCAGTACTTC,CASSDRRKSYEQYF
NA,TRBD1,TRBJ1-5,TRBV10-3,TGTGCCATCAGTGGGAAGAGGGGGCTCGGTCAGCCCCAGCATTTT,CAISGKRGLGQPQHF
NA,TRBD2,TRBJ2-5,TRBV12-3/TRBV12-4,TGTGCCAGCAGTTTATCTCTAGCGGGAGTACGGAAAGAGACCCAGTACTTC,CASSLSLAGVRKETQYF
NA,TRBD2,TRBJ2-3,TRBV10-1,TGCGCCAGCGGGAATAGAACCCCGGGACTAGCGTTAGATACGCAGTATTTT,CASGNRTPGLALDTQYF
NA,NA,TRBJ2-3,TRBV20-1,TGCAGTGCCACCTCCTGGAACTCTGGCACAGATACGCAGTATTTT,CSATSWNSGTDTQYF
once,TRBD1,TRBJ1-2,TRBV5-1,TGCGCCAGCAGCTGGACCCAGGACAGGGGGCGCTTTGGCTACACCTTC,CASSWTQDRGRFGYTF